This T cell receptor beta chain was recovered during a study of neurological immune-mediated disorders. Study-level points and caveats: TCR clonal expansion peaked in HTLV-1-associated myelopathy patients and was lowest in multiple sclerosis patients. Repertoires from 18 of 34 multiple sclerosis patients grouped phylogenetically into a related-CDR3 cluster, suggesting a possible signature. In multiple sclerosis patients, the repertoire cluster was unrelated to clinical or MRI findings. Across subjects, no CDR3 amino acid sequence appeared in expanded clones of more than one subject, a finding that suggested private repertoires in all groups.

Concerning this clonotype: Its specificity is not known.

TCRdb itself ran the 5' RACE reads through MiXCR, one entry per CDR3 protein. The sample holds about 66,000 distinct CDR3 sequences, around 5.2% seen once. The V end was cut by 0 bases, the J end by 1 base, with 15 bases between. The germline V gene encodes CDR1 DFQATT and CDR2 SNEGSKA (reference sequence). This CDR3 is 16 amino acids long. This chain connects TRBV20-1 to TRBJ1-1; D is uncertain. The receptor comes from a woman aged 25 to 45 with multiple sclerosis. Sequencing was performed on PBMCs. The CDR3 nucleotides read TGCAGTGCTAGAGAGGTAATTTGGCAGCAGAACACTGAAGCTTTCTTT. Translated, it gives CSAREVIWQQNTEAFF.